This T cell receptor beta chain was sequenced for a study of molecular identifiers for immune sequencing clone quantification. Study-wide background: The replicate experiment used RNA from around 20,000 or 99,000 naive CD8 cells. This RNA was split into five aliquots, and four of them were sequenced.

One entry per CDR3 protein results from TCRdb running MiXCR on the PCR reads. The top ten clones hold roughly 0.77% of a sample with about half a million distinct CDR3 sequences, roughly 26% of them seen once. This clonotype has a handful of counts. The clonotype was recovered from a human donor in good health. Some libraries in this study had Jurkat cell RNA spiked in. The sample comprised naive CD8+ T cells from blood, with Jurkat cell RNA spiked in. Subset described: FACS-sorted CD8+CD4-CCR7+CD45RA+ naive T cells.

The CDR3 region has the DNA TGTGCCAGCAGTGAAGTTGGCAACAATGAGCAGTTCTTC. This codes for CASSEVGNNEQFF. The rearrangement links TRBV25-1 to TRBJ2-1; D unresolved. Germline V CDR1 and CDR2: MGHDK, SYGVNS. The CDR3 length is 13 residues. V lost 2 bases and J 5 bases, leaving 7 bases between the germline ends.